These 22 T cell receptor beta chains came from one sample sequenced in a study of CD8 T cells in Susac syndrome. Random hexamers served to reverse transcribe about 0.45 to 1 ug RNA. From the immunoSEQ multiplex PCR reads, TCRdb called clonotypes with MiXCR, one entry per CDR3 protein. The sample carries roughly 150,000 distinct CDR3 sequences, roughly 94% recorded once. Material for sequencing was CD8+ T cells from PBMCs. These receptors all come from a human donor with multiple sclerosis.

The V call is TRBV9, the J call TRBJ2-2; 8 positions agree with TRBD1. Germline-derived CDR1 and CDR2 are SGDLS and YYNGEE. The length of the CDR3 is 17 residues. With V trimmed by 2 bases and J by 1 base, 7 bases remained unmatched. The CDR3 here is CASSVPGTGLNTGELFF. CDR3 nucleotide sequence: TGTGCCAGCAGCGTCCCCGGGACAGGTTTGAACACCGGGGAGCTGTTTTTT.

The CDR3 loop reads CASSPGPNEKLFF. CDR3 nucleotide sequence: TGTGCCAGCAGCCCGGGACCTAATGAAAAACTGTTTTTT. This chain joins TRBV12-3 or TRBV12-4 and TRBJ1-4; D may be TRBD1 (5 bases). The CDR3 consists of 13 residues. Trimming took 6 bases from V and 3 from J, leaving 8 bases between them.

The chain recombines TRBV6-5 with TRBJ2-1, with D perhaps TRBD1 or TRBD2 (5 bases each). V was trimmed by 0 bases and J by 6 bases, leaving 15 bases between them. The CDR3 has 16 residues. Germline V CDR1 and CDR2: MNHEY, SVGAGI. CDR3: CASSYSVGERANEQFF. CDR3 DNA: TGTGCCAGCAGTTACTCTGTGGGGGAACGTGCCAATGAGCAGTTCTTC.

The chain has TRBV2 and TRBJ1-5, with a tentative D call TRBD1 (5 bases). The CDR3 has 18 amino acids. Germline-derived CDR1 and CDR2 are SNHLY and FYNNEI. Trimming shortened V by 6 bases and J by 0 bases, and 21 bases separated the two germline ends. Here the CDR3 reads CASSTRGDGLYSNQPQHF. The CDR3 nucleotides read TGTGCCAGCAGCACTCGGGGGGACGGACTTTATAGCAATCAGCCCCAGCATTTT.

The J gene is TRBJ2-3, the V gene TRBV5-6; TRBD2 might be the D (5 bases). Germline CDR1 is SGHDT and CDR2 is YYEEEE. The CDR3 has 16 amino acids. Deletions cut 4 bases from V and 4 bases from J, with 19 bases between. CDR3 DNA sequence: TGTGCCAGCAGCCCAATGGCCCGGCTAGCTGCAGATACGCAGTATTTT. It specifies CASSPMARLAADTQYF.

The chain joins TRBV19 to TRBJ2-6; D remains unclear. The CDR3 extends over 15 amino acids. Germline V gives CDR1 LNHDA, CDR2 SQIVND (reference sequence). Trimming cost V 3 bases and J 0 bases, with 6 bases left between them. CDR3 sequence reads: CASSIVVSGANVLTF. CDR3 in DNA: TGTGCCAGTAGTATTGTCGTCTCTGGGGCCAACGTCCTGACTTTC.

The rearrangement joins TRBV5-1 to TRBJ2-7, with 7 bases that match TRBD1. The V segment lost 4 bases and the J segment 0 bases; nucleotides outside the gene matches: 7. This CDR3 is 15 amino acids long. The germline CDR1 and CDR2 sequences are SGHRS and YFSETQ. CDR3 bases: TGCGCCAGCAGCCCTGGGACAGCTTCCTCCTACGAGCAGTACTTC. This translates into CASSPGTASSYEQYF.

This sequence joins TRBV29-1 and TRBJ2-4; D may be TRBD2 (7 bases). This CDR3 has 15 residues. Germline V gene sequence: CDR1 SQVTM, CDR2 ANQGSEA. V was cut by 0 bases and J by 8 bases, with 17 bases left in between. The DNA of the CDR3 is TGCAGCGTTGAAGACCTCCGGGGAGGGGGTTACATTCAGTACTTC. Translating gives CSVEDLRGGGYIQYF.

The rearrangement uses TRBV30 and TRBJ1-5, with 7 bases that match TRBD1. The length of the CDR3 is 18 residues. CDR1 and CDR2 from the germline V gene are GTSNPN and SVGIG (reference sequence). With 1 base clipped from V and 3 bases from J, the junction kept 15 bases outside the gene matches. Written as DNA, the CDR3 is TGTGCCTGGAGTGAGGACAGGAGCTCCATATATTCCAATCAGCCCCAGCATTTT. Translation gives CAWSEDRSSIYSNQPQHF.

This chain joins TRBV30 and TRBJ1-2, with D tentatively TRBD1 (5 bases). This CDR3 has 13 residues. Trimming took off 0 bases at V and 6 bases at J, with 11 bases between the two ends. From germline, CDR1 is GTSNPN and CDR2 SVGIG (reference sequence). In DNA, the CDR3 is TGTGCCTGGAGTGTCGGCAGGGAACATGGCTACACCTTC. This sequence encodes CAWSVGREHGYTF.

This clonotype was seen a handful of times. V and J are TRBV2 and TRBJ2-3; D remains unclear. Germline CDR1 is SNHLY and CDR2 is FYNNEI. CDR3 length: 12 amino acids. Trimming took off 6 bases at V and 1 base at J, with 5 bases between the two ends. CDR3 nucleotides: TGTGCCAGCAGCGGGCGCACAGATACGCAGTATTTT. It translates to CASSGRTDTQYF.

This chain links TRBV7-9 with TRBJ2-3; D is undetermined. Per germline, CDR1 SEHNR and CDR2 FQNEAQ (reference sequence). CDR3 length: 12 amino acids. V lost 3 bases and J 7 bases, leaving 8 bases between the germline ends. DNA for the CDR3: TGTGCCAGCAGCTTGAAAGGAAATACGCAGTATTTT. Amino acids: CASSLKGNTQYF.

The V and J genes are TRBV7-8 and TRBJ1-4; D call uncertain. The CDR3 has 12 residues. Trimming pared 0 bases from V and 8 bases from J, leaving 4 bases between. CDR1 and CDR2 (germline): SGHVS, FQNEAQ. The CDR3 nucleotides read TGTGCCAGCAGCTTAGCCCGAGAAAAACTGTTTTTT. Its protein product is CASSLAREKLFF. Using reference TRBV7-8 and TRBJ1-4 for the parts outside the CDR3, the full variable domain is GAGVSQSPRYKVAKRGQDVALRCDPISGHVSLFWYQQALGQGPEFLTYFQNEAQLDKSGLPSDRFFAERPEGSVSTLKIQRTQQEDSAVYLCASSLAREKLFFGSGTQLSVL.

The CDR3 coding sequence is TGTGCCAGCAGTGAAGCGCTACTCGAAGGGCCCTACGAGCAGTACTTC. This translates into CASSEALLEGPYEQYF. The rearrangement uses TRBV2 and TRBJ2-7; D ambiguous. The CDR3 spans 16 residues. Trimming left V 0 bases short and J 2 bases short, with 14 bases between. The germline V gene encodes CDR1 SNHLY and CDR2 FYNNEI.

V and J are TRBV4-1 and TRBJ1-1; D uncertain. This CDR3 contains 14 residues. Germline V gene sequence: CDR1 MGHRA, CDR2 YSYEKL. Trimming left V 3 bases short and J 2 bases short, with 10 bases between. CDR3: CASSHTGTNTEAFF. The CDR3 DNA follows: TGCGCCAGCAGCCATACGGGCACCAACACTGAAGCTTTCTTT.

The chain recombines TRBV28 with TRBJ2-1, with D perhaps given as TRBD1 or TRBD2 (5 bases each). This CDR3 spans 16 amino acids. Germline V lookup: CDR1 MDHEN, CDR2 SYDVKM. The V end lost 6 bases, the J end lost 4 bases, and 19 bases lay between the germline ends. The CDR3 DNA reads as TGTGCCAGCAGCCTCTCCGTAGAGGGACCTTACAATGAGCAGTTCTTC. It specifies CASSLSVEGPYNEQFF.

The V call is TRBV15, the J call TRBJ1-6; D is perhaps TRBD1 (6 bases). The V gene's germline CDR1 is LNHNV and CDR2 YYDKDF (reference sequence). This CDR3 is 12 amino acids long. V was clipped by 9 bases and J by 16 bases, with 19 bases between them. This chain's CDR3 is CATGVRGNSLHF. In DNA form, the CDR3 reads TGTGCCACGGGGGTCAGGGGAAATTCACTCCACTTT. Full variable domain (outside the CDR3, taken from reference TRBV15 and TRBJ1-6): DAMVIQNPRYQVTQFGKPVTLSCSQTLNHNVMYWYQQKSSQAPKLLFHYYDKDFNNEADTPDNFQSRRPNTSFCFLDIRSPGLGDTAMYLCATGVRGNSLHFGNGTRLTVT.

The chain links TRBV15 to TRBJ2-1; 7 positions match TRBD2. This CDR3 comprises 16 residues. The germline V gene encodes CDR1 LNHNV and CDR2 YYDKDF (reference sequence). V shed 0 bases and J 5 bases; nucleotides not matched to a gene: 7. Written as DNA, the CDR3 is TGTGCCACCAGCAGAGATAGGGGTAGCGGGCACAATGAGCAGTTCTTC. Encoded protein: CATSRDRGSGHNEQFF.

The V and J genes are TRBV11-3 and TRBJ1-1; D not certain. The CDR3 is made up of 13 amino acids. CDR1 is SGHNT, CDR2 YENEEA, per germline. V was shortened by 4 bases and J by 1 base, with 7 bases between the two germline ends. The CDR3 sequence is CASSYTQNTEAFF. CDR3 DNA: TGTGCCAGCAGCTACACCCAGAACACTGAAGCTTTCTTT.

This sequence joins TRBV20-1 and TRBJ2-5, with 11 bases matching TRBD2. J gave up 2 bases and V 0 bases, and 8 bases lay outside the gene matches. Germline V CDR1 and CDR2: DFQATT, SNEGSKA (reference sequence). The CDR3 has 17 residues. CDR3 bases: TGCAGTGCTAGAGATCGGCTAGCGGGGGGACCGCAAGAGACCCAGTACTTC. This sequence encodes CSARDRLAGGPQETQYF.

This clonotype was seen only once. V gene TRBV30 combines with J gene TRBJ2-7, with 8 bases fitting TRBD1. The CDR3 runs 12 residues. Germline V gene data show CDR1 as GTSNPN and CDR2 as SVGIG (reference sequence). With V trimmed by 5 bases and J by 3 bases, 3 bases remained unmatched. The CDR3 here is CAWGTGYYEQYF. The DNA for the CDR3 is TGTGCCTGGGGGACAGGTTACTACGAGCAGTACTTC.

This clonotype was picked up one time. The rearrangement joins TRBV28 to TRBJ2-7; 9 bases are shared with TRBD1. This CDR3 is built from 14 residues. Per the germline V gene, CDR1 is MDHEN and CDR2 is SYDVKM. The V segment lost 7 bases and the J segment 2 bases; nucleotides outside the gene matches: 6. CDR3 amino acids: CASTVRDRAYEQYF. CDR3 bases: TGTGCCAGCACCGTAAGGGACAGGGCCTACGAGCAGTACTTC.